One sample yielded the 19 T cell receptor beta chains listed below, sequenced in a study of T cell responses to AZD1222 COVID-19 vaccine (dated by TCRdb to about 2021). The library was obtained by the immunoSEQ multiplex PCR assay. The source is immuneACCESS, and TCRdb retained only in-frame sequences with V and J called. Part of the clones is not carried over; for the studies checked, unresolved V genes explain less than half of this, and the remainder is unexplained. In all, the sample holds 150,000 to 200,000 clones, and approximately 95% of those were seen once. The ten largest clones take up 3.5% to 4.5% of the sample. What this sample's time point label stands for: baseline before first vaccination. The sequencing here drew on peripheral blood, taken on day 0 of AZD1222 vaccination. The source of these receptors is an adult in good health.

The gene calls are TRBV5-1 and TRBJ2-1; 10 nucleotides match TRBD2. This CDR3 contains 16 residues. V shed 3 bases and J 2 bases; nucleotides not matched to a gene: 5. CDR1 SGHRS and CDR2 YFSETQ come from the germline V gene. This CDR3 reads CASSSSSGRTYNEQFF. Here the CDR3 DNA reads TGCGCCAGCAGCTCTTCTAGCGGGAGAACCTACAATGAGCAGTTCTTC.

The chain has TRBV5-6 and TRBJ2-4; D is unclear. V lost 3 bases to trimming and J lost 8 bases, with 9 bases between them. Germline V gives CDR1 SGHDT, CDR2 YYEEEE. The CDR3 is 12 amino acids. CDR3 amino acids: CASSSLHDIQYF. For the CDR3, the DNA is TGTGCCAGCAGCTCTTTGCACGACATTCAGTACTTC. The whole variable domain, remainder taken from reference TRBV5-6 and TRBJ2-4, is DAGVTQSPTHLIKTRGQQVTLRCSPKSGHDTVSWYQQALGQGPQFIFQYYEEEERQRGNFPDRFSGHQFPNYSSELNVNALLLGDSALYLCASSSLHDIQYFGAGTRLSVL.

This chain uses TRBV9 with TRBJ1-1, with 7 bases identical to TRBD1. CDR3 size: 13 residues. The V and J ends lost 3 bases and 3 bases, in that order; junction bases with no gene match: 2. CDR1 is SGDLS and CDR2 is YYNGEE in the germline V gene. The CDR3 loop reads CASSGGTDTEAFF. As DNA, the CDR3 is TGTGCCAGCAGCGGAGGGACAGACACTGAAGCTTTCTTT. Full variable domain (rest looked up from reference TRBV9 and TRBJ1-1): DSGVTQTPKHLITATGQRVTLRCSPRSGDLSVYWYQQSLDQGLQFLIQYYNGEERAKGNILERFSAQQFPDLHSELNLSSLELGDSALYFCASSGGTDTEAFFGQGTRLTVV.

The chain has TRBV6-1 and TRBJ1-5, with D hard to call. V was clipped by 1 base and J by 11 bases, with 18 bases between them. Germline assignment: CDR1 MNHNS and CDR2 SASEGT. The CDR3 extends over 15 amino acids. CDR3: CASSEVKAGGWTQHF. In DNA, the CDR3 is TGTGCCAGCAGTGAAGTTAAAGCGGGCGGGTGGACCCAGCATTTT.

The chain is built from TRBV5-4 and TRBJ1-5, with D unclear. Trimming stripped 0 bases from V and 7 bases from J, with 5 bases between. The CDR3 extends over 12 amino acids. Looked up from germline, CDR1 is SGHNT and CDR2 is YYREEE (reference sequence). The chain's CDR3 is CASSLAGQPQHF. The CDR3 DNA follows: TGTGCCAGCAGCTTGGCCGGCCAGCCCCAGCATTTT.

The chain is built from TRBV12-3 or TRBV12-4 and TRBJ2-1, with a tentative D call TRBD2 (5 bases). The V end lost 10 bases, the J end lost 0 bases, and 10 bases lay between the germline ends. This CDR3 is 13 amino acids long. The DNA of the CDR3 is TGTGCCACCTCGGGGAGCTCCTACAATGAGCAGTTCTTC. It translates to CATSGSSYNEQFF.

This clone was found a few times. CDR3: CASAMNTEAFF. The CDR3 DNA reads TGTGCCAGCGCAATGAACACTGAAGCTTTCTTT. The chain combines TRBV3-1 (or the pseudogene TRBV3-2) with TRBJ1-1; D ambiguous. The germline V gene has CDR1 LGHDT and CDR2 YNNKEL (reference sequence). This CDR3 has 11 residues. V was pared by 8 bases and J by 0 bases, with 4 bases between.

The rearrangement uses TRBV6-5 and TRBJ1-2; D is undetermined. V lost 3 bases, J lost 6 bases, and 14 bases lay in between. This CDR3 comprises 14 residues. Looked up from germline, CDR1 is MNHEY and CDR2 is SVGAGI. The CDR3 protein is CASSYGWEGDGYTF. The CDR3 nucleotides read TGTGCCAGCAGTTATGGCTGGGAGGGCGATGGCTACACCTTC.

The rearrangement links TRBV6-1 to TRBJ1-3; D is unclear. This CDR3 comprises 13 residues. Germline lookup yields CDR1 MNHNS and CDR2 SASEGT. V was clipped by 1 base and J by 4 bases, with 5 bases between them. As DNA, the CDR3 is TGTGCCAGCAGTGAAGGATGGGGAAACACCATATATTTT. Translation: CASSEGWGNTIYF.

The rearrangement uses TRBV12-3 or TRBV12-4 and TRBJ1-2, with D possibly matching TRBD1 (5 bases). Deletions cut 6 bases from V and 4 bases from J, with 12 bases between. There are 13 residues in the CDR3. CDR3 sequence: CASRGQTGYGYTF. The CDR3 DNA reads TGTGCCAGCAGGGGGCAAACGGGCTATGGCTACACCTTC.

The gene calls are TRBV27 and TRBJ1-2; weak D call: TRBD1 (5 bases). The V and J ends lost 4 bases and 7 bases respectively, with 16 bases between them. The CDR3 extends over 14 amino acids. Germline V gives CDR1 MNHEY, CDR2 SMNVEV (reference sequence). The CDR3 here is CASSSGLVGGGYTF. CDR3 nucleotides: TGTGCCAGCAGTTCCGGGTTGGTGGGGGGTGGCTACACCTTC.

The chain carries TRBV6-1 and TRBJ1-2, with unresolved D. From germline, CDR1 is MNHNS and CDR2 SASEGT. CDR3 size: 14 residues. V gave up 1 base and J gave up 0 bases, with 6 bases separating them. CDR3 coding DNA: TGTGCCAGCAGTGAAGGGAGCGCTAACTATGGCTACACCTTC. Translating it yields CASSEGSANYGYTF.

The rearrangement uses TRBV4-1 and TRBJ2-3; maybe TRBD1 (6 bases). V was shortened by 1 base and J by 4 bases, with 24 bases between the two germline ends. The CDR3 has 19 residues. Germline V lookup: CDR1 MGHRA, CDR2 YSYEKL. This CDR3 is CASSQGSGRFVGASDTQYF. In DNA, the CDR3 is TGCGCCAGCAGCCAAGGATCGGGCCGGTTCGTGGGGGCCTCAGATACGCAGTATTTT.

This sequence joins TRBV18 and TRBJ1-1; TRBD1 is a possible D gene (5 bases). V lost 6 bases and J 6 bases, leaving 20 bases between the germline ends. Germline V gene lookup returns CDR1 KGHSH and CDR2 LQKENI. This CDR3 comprises 15 residues. This CDR3 is CASSSRGRGISEAFF. CDR3 DNA: TGTGCCAGCTCGTCCCGGGGGAGGGGTATCTCTGAAGCTTTCTTT.

V usage is TRBV19 and J usage is TRBJ2-1; TRBD2 matches 10 bases. The J segment lost 0 bases and the V segment lost 5 bases, leaving 4 bases of the junction unmatched. Germline CDR1 LNHDA, CDR2 SQIVND (reference sequence). This CDR3 has 16 residues. The DNA of the CDR3 is TGTGCCAGTAGTTCCGCTAGCGGGGGCTCCTACAATGAGCAGTTCTTC. As protein: CASSSASGGSYNEQFF.

This chain links TRBV12-3 or TRBV12-4 with TRBJ1-1; D unresolved. Trimming removed 6 bases at V and 1 base at J, with 9 bases between. This CDR3 is built from 13 residues. The CDR3 reads CASSQSTNTEAFF. The DNA for the CDR3 is TGTGCCAGCAGCCAAAGCACGAACACTGAAGCTTTCTTT.

This clone was seen only once. The chain is built from TRBV14 and TRBJ1-1; D remains ambiguous. The CDR3 totals 14 residues. Germline values: CDR1 SGHDN, CDR2 FVKESK. Between the trimmed V and J ends, which lost 2 bases and 0 bases, there was a span of 7 bases. CDR3: CASSQSGMNTEAFF. In nucleotides, the CDR3 is TGTGCCAGCAGCCAATCTGGCATGAACACTGAAGCTTTCTTT.

Here the CDR3 reads CASGGEAEAFF. CDR3 nucleotide sequence: TGTGCCAGCGGAGGGGAGGCAGAAGCTTTCTTT. This chain uses TRBV4-2 with TRBJ1-1; D perhaps matches TRBD1 (5 bases). The CDR3 spans 11 residues. Trimming removed 8 bases at V and 8 bases at J, with 12 bases between. Germline V gene data show CDR1 as LGHNA and CDR2 as YNFKEQ.

The rearrangement links TRBV2 to TRBJ1-2; 7 bases map to TRBD1. CDR3 size: 15 residues. Germline V gene sequence: CDR1 SNHLY, CDR2 FYNNEI. V lost 3 bases to trimming and J lost 7 bases; unmatched junction nucleotides: 11. Here the CDR3 DNA reads TGTGCCAGCAGTGAGAGAGACCAGGGGGAAGGTGGCTACACCTTC. Its translation: CASSERDQGEGGYTF.